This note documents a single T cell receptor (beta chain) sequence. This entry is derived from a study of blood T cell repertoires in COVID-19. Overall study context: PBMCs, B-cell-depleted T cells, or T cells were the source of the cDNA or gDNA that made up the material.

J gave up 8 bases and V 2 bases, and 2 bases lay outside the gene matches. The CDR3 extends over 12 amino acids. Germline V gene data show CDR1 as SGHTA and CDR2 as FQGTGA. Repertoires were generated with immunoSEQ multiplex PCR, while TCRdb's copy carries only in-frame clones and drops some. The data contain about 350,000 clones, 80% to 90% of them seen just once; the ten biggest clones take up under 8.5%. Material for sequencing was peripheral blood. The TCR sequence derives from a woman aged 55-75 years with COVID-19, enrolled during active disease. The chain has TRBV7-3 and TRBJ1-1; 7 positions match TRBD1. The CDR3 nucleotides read TGTGCCAGCAGCTTATACAGGGGAGAAGCTTTCTTT. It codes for CASSLYRGEAFF.